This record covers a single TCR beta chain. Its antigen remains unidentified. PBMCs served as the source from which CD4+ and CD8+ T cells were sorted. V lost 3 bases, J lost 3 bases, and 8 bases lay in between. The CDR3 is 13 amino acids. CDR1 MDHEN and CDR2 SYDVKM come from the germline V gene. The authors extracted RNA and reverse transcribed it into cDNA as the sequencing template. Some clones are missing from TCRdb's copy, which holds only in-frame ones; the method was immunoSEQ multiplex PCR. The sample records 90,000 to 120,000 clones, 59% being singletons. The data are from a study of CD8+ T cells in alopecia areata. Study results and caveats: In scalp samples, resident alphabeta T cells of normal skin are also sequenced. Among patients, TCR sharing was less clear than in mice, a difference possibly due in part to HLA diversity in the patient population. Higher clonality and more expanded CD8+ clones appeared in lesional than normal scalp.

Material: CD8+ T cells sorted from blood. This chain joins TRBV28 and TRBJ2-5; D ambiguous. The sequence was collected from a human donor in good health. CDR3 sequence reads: CASSLITEETQYF. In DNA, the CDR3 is TGTGCCAGCAGTTTGATAACCGAAGAGACCCAGTACTTC.